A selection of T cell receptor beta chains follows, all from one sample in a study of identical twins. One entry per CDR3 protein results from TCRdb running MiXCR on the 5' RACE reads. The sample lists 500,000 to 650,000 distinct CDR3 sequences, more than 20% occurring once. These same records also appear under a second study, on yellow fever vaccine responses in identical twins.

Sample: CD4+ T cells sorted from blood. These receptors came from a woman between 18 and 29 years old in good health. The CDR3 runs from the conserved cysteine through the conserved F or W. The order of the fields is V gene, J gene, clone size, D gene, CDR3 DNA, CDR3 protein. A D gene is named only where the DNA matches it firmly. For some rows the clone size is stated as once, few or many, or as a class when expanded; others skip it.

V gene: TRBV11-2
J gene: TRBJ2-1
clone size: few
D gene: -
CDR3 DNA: TGTGCCAGCAGCTTCCTAGCGAAAAAGCAGTTCTTC
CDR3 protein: CASSFLAKKQFF

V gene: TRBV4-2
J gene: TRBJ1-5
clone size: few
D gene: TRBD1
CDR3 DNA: TGTGCCAGCAGCCTCAACCGGGACAGGGCTCAGCCCCAGCATTTT
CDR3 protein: CASSLNRDRAQPQHF

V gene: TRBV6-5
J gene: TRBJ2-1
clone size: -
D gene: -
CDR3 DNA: TGTGCCAGCAGTTACCCCGACAGATTCAATGAGCAGTTCTTC
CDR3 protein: CASSYPDRFNEQFF

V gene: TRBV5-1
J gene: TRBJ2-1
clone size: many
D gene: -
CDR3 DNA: TGTGCCAGCAGCTTAGGGGGGGGCTCCTACAATGAGCAGTTCTTC
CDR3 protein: CASSLGGGSYNEQFF

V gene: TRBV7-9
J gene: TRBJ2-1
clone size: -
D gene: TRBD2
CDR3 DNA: TGTGCCAGCAGCTTAGCCGGACTAGATAATGAGCAGTTCTTC
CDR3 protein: CASSLAGLDNEQFF

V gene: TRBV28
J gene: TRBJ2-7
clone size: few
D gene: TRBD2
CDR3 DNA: TGTGCCAGCAGTCCCAGCTCTAGCGGGAGTTACGAGCAGTACTTC
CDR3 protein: CASSPSSSGSYEQYF

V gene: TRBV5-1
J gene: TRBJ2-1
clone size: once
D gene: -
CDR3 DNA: TGCGCCAGCAGCTTGGCAGGGCCTAATGAGCAGTTCTTC
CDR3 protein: CASSLAGPNEQFF

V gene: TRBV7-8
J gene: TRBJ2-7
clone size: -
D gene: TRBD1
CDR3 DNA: TGTGCCAGCAGCTTTAGTCCGAACAGGGGATACGAGCAGTACTTC
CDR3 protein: CASSFSPNRGYEQYF

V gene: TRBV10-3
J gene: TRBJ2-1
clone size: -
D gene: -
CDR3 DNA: TGTGCCATCAGCCCAGGGGTATATGAGCAGTTCTTC
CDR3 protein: CAISPGVYEQFF

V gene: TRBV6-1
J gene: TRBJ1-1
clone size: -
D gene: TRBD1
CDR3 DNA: TGTGCCAGCACTATCTCAGGGGGCGCGAACACTGAAGCTTTCTTT
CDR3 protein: CASTISGGANTEAFF

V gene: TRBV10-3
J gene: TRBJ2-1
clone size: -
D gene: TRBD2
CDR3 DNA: TGTGCCATCAGAGGAGCTAGCGGGACCCCCGCCTACAATGAGCAGTTCTTC
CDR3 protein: CAIRGASGTPAYNEQFF

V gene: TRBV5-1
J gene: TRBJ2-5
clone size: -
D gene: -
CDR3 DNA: TGCGCCAGCAGCTTGGTCGGCACAGGGAGAGAGACCCAGTACTTC
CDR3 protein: CASSLVGTGRETQYF

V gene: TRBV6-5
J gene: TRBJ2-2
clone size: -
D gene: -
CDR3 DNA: TGTGCCAGCAGTTACGGCAGGCTTGGGACCGGGGAGCTGTTTTTT
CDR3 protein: CASSYGRLGTGELFF

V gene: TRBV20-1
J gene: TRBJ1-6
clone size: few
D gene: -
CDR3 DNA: TGCAGTGCTAGTCAGCAGGGTATTTCACCCCTCCACTTT
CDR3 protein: CSASQQGISPLHF

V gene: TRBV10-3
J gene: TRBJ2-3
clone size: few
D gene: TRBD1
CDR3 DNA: TGTGCCATCAGTTCAACCGGGACAGGGCACCATACGCAGTATTTT
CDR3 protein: CAISSTGTGHHTQYF

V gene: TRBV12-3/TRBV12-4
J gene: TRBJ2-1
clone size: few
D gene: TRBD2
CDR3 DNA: TGTGCCAGCAGTTTAGCCCGAGCGGGAGAAGCTGAGCAGTTCTTC
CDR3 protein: CASSLARAGEAEQFF

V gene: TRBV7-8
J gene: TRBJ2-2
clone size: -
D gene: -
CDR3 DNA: TGTGCCAGCAGCCAAACCCCGGGACTCTACACCGGGGAGCTGTTTTTT
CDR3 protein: CASSQTPGLYTGELFF

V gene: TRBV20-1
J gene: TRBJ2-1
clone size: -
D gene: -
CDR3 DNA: TGCAGTGCCCAACGAGACAGTTACAATGAGCAGTTCTTC
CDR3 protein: CSAQRDSYNEQFF

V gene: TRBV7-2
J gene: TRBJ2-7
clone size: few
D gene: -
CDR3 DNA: TGTGCCAGCAGCTTAGCGCAACCTACCTACGAGCAGTACTTC
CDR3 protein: CASSLAQPTYEQYF

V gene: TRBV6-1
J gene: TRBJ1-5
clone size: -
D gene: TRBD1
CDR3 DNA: TGTGCCAGCAGCCGGGACAGTTATCAGCCCCAGCATTTT
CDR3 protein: CASSRDSYQPQHF

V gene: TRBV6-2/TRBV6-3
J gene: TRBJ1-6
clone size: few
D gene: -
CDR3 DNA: TGTGCCAGCAGGTCCGGGGATTCACCCCTCCACTTT
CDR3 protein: CASRSGDSPLHF

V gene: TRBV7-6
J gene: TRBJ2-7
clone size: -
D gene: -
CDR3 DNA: TGTGCCAGCAGCTTAGGTGTGGGCGCCGAGCAGTACTTC
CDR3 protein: CASSLGVGAEQYF

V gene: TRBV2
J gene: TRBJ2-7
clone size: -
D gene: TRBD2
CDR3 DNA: TGTGCCAGCAGTGAAGAGGCTAGCGGGTCCTACGAGCAGTACTTC
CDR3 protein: CASSEEASGSYEQYF

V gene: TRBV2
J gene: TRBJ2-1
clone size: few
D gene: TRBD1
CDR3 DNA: TGTGCCAGCAGTGAAGCGGCCGGGACAGGGTCGGGGCAGTTCTTC
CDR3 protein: CASSEAAGTGSGQFF

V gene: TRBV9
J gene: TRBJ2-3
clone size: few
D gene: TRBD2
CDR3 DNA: TGTGCCATCCAGCTAGTAGCGGGAGGGCCGGAACATAGCACAGATACGCAGTATTTT
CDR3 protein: CAIQLVAGGPEHSTDTQYF

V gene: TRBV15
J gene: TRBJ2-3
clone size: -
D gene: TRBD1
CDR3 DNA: TGTGCCACCAGCAGAGACGCCAGGACAGGGGGCAGATATACGCAGTATTTT
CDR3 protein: CATSRDARTGGRYTQYF

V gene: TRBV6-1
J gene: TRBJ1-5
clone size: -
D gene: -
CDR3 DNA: TGTGCCAGCAGCGGAGCAGGTCAAGGTCAGCCCCAGCATTTT
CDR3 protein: CASSGAGQGQPQHF

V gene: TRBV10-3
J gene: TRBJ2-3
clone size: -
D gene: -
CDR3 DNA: TGTGCCATCAAACTCGACACAGATACGCAGTATTTT
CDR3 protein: CAIKLDTDTQYF

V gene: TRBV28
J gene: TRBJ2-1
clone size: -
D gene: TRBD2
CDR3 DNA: TGTGCCAGCACCTCGAGCGGGACTGGATACAATGAGCAGTTCTTC
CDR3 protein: CASTSSGTGYNEQFF

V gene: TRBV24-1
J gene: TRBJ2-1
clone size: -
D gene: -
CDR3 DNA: TGTGCCACCAGTGATTTGGGACGGGGCCACGCCTACAATGAGCAGTTCTTC
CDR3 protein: CATSDLGRGHAYNEQFF

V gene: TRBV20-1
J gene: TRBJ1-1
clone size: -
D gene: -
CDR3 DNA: TGCAGTGCTAGACCACATAAAGGAGGGTTTGACACTGAAGCTTTCTTT
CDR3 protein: CSARPHKGGFDTEAFF

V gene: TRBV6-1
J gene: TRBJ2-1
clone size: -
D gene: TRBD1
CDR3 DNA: TGTGCCAGCAACATGGGAGGGACAGGGGCCTACAATGAGCAGTTCTTC
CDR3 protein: CASNMGGTGAYNEQFF

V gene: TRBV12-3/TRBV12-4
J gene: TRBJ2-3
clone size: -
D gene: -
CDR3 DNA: TGTGCCAGCAGTTACCACCGGACTTTTCAAACAGATACGCAGTATTTT
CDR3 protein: CASSYHRTFQTDTQYF

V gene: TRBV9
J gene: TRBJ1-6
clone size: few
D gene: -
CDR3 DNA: TGTGCCAGCAGCGCCGGGAGGGGGAATTCACCCCTCCACTTT
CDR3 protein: CASSAGRGNSPLHF

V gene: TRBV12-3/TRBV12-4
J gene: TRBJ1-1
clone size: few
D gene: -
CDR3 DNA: TGTGCCAGCAGGATACAGGGTTTCACTGAAGCTTTCTTT
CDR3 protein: CASRIQGFTEAFF

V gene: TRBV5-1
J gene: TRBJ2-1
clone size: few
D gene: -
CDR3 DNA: TGCGCCAGCAGCTTGGATCCGGCGGGGTATGAGCAGTTCTTC
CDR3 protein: CASSLDPAGYEQFF

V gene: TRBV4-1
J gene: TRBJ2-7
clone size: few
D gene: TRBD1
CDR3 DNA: TGCGCCAGCAGCAACCGGGACAGCTCCTACGAGCAGTACTTC
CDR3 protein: CASSNRDSSYEQYF

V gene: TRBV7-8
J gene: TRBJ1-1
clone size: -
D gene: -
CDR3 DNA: TGTGCCAGCAGCTTAGTTGGCTCGAGGGGCCCCGGCACTGAAGCTTTCTTT
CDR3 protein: CASSLVGSRGPGTEAFF

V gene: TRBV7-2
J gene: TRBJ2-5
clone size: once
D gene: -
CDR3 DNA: TGTGCCAGCAGCTCCCGGGACGGAGGTGGGACCCAGTACTTC
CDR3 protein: CASSSRDGGGTQYF

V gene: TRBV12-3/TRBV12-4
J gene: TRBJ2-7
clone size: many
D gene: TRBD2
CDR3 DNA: TGTGCCAGCAGACCAACAGGCGGGGGGCTGTACGAGCAGTACTTC
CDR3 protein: CASRPTGGGLYEQYF

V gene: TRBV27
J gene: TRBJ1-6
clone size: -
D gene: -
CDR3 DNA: TGTGCCAGCAGTTTAAGTAGACAGGTGAATAATTCACCCCTCCACTTT
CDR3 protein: CASSLSRQVNNSPLHF

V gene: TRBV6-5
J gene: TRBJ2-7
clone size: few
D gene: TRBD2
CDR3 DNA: TGTGCCAGCAGTTACCGGACACCCCGGACTAGCGCCTCCTACGAGCAGTACTTC
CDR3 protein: CASSYRTPRTSASYEQYF

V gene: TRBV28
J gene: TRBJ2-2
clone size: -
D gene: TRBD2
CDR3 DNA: TGTGCCAGCAGTGCTAGCGGGAGATGGGGCACCGGGGAGCTGTTTTTT
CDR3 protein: CASSASGRWGTGELFF

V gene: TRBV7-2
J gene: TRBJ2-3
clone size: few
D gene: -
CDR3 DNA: TGTGCCAGCAGCTCGCTGGGGAACACAGATACGCAGTATTTT
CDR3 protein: CASSSLGNTDTQYF

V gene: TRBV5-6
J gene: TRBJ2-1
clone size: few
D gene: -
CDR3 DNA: TGTGCCAGCAGCCTTAGGGAGCCCTACAATGAGCAGTTCTTC
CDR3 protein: CASSLREPYNEQFF

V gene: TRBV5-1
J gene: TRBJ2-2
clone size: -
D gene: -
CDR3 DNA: TGCGCCAGCAGCCCTTCCTCCGAGACCGGGGAGCTGTTTTTT
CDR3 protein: CASSPSSETGELFF

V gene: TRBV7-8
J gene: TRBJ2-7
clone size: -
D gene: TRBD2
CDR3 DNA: TGTGCCAGCAGCTTAGGTCCAGGACTAGTCACCTACGAGCAGTACTTC
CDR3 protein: CASSLGPGLVTYEQYF

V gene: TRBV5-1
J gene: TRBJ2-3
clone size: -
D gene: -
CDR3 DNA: TGCGCCAGCAGCCTGATTTCTGGTACGCACACCGGACACAGCGGCAGCACAGATACGCAGTATTTT
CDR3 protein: CASSLISGTHTGHSGSTDTQYF

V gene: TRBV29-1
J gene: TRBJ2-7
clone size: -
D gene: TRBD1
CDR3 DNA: TGCAGCGTTGAAGGCCTACAGGGGACAAAATACGAGCAGTACTTC
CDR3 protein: CSVEGLQGTKYEQYF

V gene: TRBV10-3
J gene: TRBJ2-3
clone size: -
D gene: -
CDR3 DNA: TGTGCCATCAGTGAGTTGGTAACCTCAGATACGCAGTATTTT
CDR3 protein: CAISELVTSDTQYF

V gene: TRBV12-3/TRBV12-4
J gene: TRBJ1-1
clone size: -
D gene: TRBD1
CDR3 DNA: TGTGCCAGCAGTTTTGAGGGGGCAATGAACACTGAAGCTTTCTTT
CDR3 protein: CASSFEGAMNTEAFF

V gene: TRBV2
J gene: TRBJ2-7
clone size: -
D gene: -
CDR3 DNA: TGTGCCAGCAGGGAACTTGCCTACGAGCAGTACTTC
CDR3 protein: CASRELAYEQYF

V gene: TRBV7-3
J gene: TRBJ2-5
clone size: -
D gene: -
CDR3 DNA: TGTGCCAGCAGCTTAAGGTTCCAAGAGACCCAGTACTTC
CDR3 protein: CASSLRFQETQYF